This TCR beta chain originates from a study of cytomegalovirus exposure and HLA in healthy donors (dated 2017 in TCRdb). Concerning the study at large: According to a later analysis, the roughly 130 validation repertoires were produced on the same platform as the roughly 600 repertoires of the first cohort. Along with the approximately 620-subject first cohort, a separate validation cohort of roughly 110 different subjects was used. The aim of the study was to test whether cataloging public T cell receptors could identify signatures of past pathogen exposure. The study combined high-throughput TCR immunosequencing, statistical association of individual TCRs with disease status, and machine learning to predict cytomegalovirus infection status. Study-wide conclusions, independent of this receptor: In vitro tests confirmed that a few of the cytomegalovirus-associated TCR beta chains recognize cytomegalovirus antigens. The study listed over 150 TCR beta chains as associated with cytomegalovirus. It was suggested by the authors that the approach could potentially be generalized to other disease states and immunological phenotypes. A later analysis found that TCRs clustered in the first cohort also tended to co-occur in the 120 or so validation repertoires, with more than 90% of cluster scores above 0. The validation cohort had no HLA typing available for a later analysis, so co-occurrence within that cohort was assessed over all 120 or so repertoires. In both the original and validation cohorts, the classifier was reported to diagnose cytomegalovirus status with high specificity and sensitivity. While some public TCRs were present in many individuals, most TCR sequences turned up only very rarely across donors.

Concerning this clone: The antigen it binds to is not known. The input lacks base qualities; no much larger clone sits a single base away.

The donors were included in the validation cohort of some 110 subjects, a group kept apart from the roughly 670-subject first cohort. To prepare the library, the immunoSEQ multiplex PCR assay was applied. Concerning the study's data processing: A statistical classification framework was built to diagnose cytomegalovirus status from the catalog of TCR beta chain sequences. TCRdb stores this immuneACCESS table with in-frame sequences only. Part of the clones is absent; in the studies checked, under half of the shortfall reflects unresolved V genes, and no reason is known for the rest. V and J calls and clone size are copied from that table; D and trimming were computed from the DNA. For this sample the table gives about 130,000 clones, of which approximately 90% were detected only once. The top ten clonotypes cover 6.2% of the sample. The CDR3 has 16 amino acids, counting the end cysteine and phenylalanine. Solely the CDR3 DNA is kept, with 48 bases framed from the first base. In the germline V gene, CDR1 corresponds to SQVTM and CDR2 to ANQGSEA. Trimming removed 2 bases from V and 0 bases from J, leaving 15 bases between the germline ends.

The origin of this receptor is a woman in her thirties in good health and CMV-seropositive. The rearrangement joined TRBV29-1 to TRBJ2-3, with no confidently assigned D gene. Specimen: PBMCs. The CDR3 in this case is CSVENIWLESTDTQYF. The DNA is TGCAGCGTTGAAAATATTTGGCTAGAGAGCACAGATACGCAGTATTTT.